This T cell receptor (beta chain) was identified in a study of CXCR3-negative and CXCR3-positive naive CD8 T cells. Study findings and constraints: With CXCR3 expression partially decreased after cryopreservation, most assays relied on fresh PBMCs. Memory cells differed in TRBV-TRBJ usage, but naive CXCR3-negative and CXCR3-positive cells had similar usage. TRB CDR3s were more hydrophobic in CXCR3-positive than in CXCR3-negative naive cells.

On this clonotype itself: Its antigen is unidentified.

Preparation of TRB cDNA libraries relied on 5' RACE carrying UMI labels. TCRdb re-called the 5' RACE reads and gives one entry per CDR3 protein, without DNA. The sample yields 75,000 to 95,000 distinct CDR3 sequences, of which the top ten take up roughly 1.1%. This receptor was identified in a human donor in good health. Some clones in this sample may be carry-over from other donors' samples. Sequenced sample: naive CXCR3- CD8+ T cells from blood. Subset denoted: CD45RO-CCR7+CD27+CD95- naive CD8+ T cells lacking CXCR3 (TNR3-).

CDR3: CASSRRGNTGELFF. The genes are TRBV11-2 and TRBJ2-2. Germline V gene lookup returns CDR1 SGHAT and CDR2 FQNNGV. The CDR3 is made up of 14 amino acids.